The 20 T cell receptor beta chains in this list originate from one sample, sequenced in a study of blood T cell repertoires in COVID-19. TCRdb's copy holds only in-frame clones and misses some; the assay was immunoSEQ multiplex PCR. The repertoire holds 75,000 to 80,000 clones, with 88% as singletons. Sequencing was done on a sample of peripheral blood. The receptors originated from a human donor in a cohort sampled during active COVID-19.

This clone came up a few times. The genes are TRBV27 and TRBJ1-2; D unresolved. Trimming shortened V by 8 bases and J by 1 base, and 14 bases separated the two germline ends. This CDR3 is built from 14 residues. The germline CDR1 and CDR2 sequences are MNHEY and SMNVEV (reference sequence). The CDR3 spells CASGSATDNYGYTF. In DNA form, the CDR3 reads TGTGCCAGCGGATCTGCGACTGATAACTATGGCTACACCTTC.

This chain links TRBV9 with TRBJ1-1; 9 bases match TRBD1. Germline trimming cut 0 bases from V and 8 bases from J; bases unmatched to any gene: 8. CDR1 and CDR2 from the germline V gene are SGDLS and YYNGEE. The CDR3 spans 15 residues. Here the CDR3 reads CASSVGQGTGKEAFF. In DNA, the CDR3 is TGTGCCAGCAGCGTAGGCCAAGGGACAGGGAAGGAAGCTTTCTTT.

The rearrangement joins TRBV6-5 to TRBJ1-4; 8 nucleotides agree with TRBD1. The J segment lost 4 bases and the V segment lost 7 bases, leaving 2 bases of the junction unmatched. CDR3 length: 13 amino acids. CDR1 MNHEY and CDR2 SVGAGI come from the germline V gene. The CDR3 here is CASTGQVNEKLFF. For the CDR3, the DNA is TGTGCCAGCACGGGACAGGTTAATGAAAAACTGTTTTTT.

V is TRBV10-1 and J is TRBJ2-5; possible D gene TRBD2, 6 bases. The germline gives CDR1 WNHNN, CDR2 SYGVQD (reference sequence). The CDR3 covers 16 residues. The germline V and J ends were trimmed by 0 bases and 3 bases, with 14 bases remaining between them. The CDR3, as DNA: TGCGCCAGCAGTGAGTCCCTAGGACTAATGAAAGAGACCCAGTACTTC. Its protein product is CASSESLGLMKETQYF.

The genes are TRBV4-3 and TRBJ2-3; 9 bases are shared with TRBD2. Trimming removed 0 bases from V and 11 bases from J; junction bases left unmatched: 9. Germline V gives CDR1 LGHNA, CDR2 YSLEER. The CDR3 is made up of 15 amino acids. The CDR3: CASSQDLDSGGVQYF. The CDR3 DNA sequence: TGCGCCAGCAGCCAAGATCTTGATAGCGGGGGAGTGCAGTATTTT.

This chain links TRBV10-3 with TRBJ2-7; 7 positions agree with TRBD1. This CDR3 contains 14 residues. The V gene's germline CDR1 is ENHRY and CDR2 SYGVKD. Germline trimming cut 9 bases from V and 0 bases from J; bases unmatched to any gene: 8. CDR3 in DNA: TGTGCCATAAGGGAGACAGGGCACTCCTACGAGCAGTACTTC. This gives the protein CAIRETGHSYEQYF.

The CDR3, as DNA: TGTGCCAGCTCACCACCTAAAGCGGGAGCGTATGAGCAGTTCTTC. Translating it yields CASSPPKAGAYEQFF. V is TRBV18 and J is TRBJ2-1; 8 nucleotides match TRBD2. This CDR3 has 15 amino acids. Germline assignment: CDR1 KGHSH and CDR2 LQKENI. Unmatched junction bases numbered 6, after V lost 0 bases and J lost 8 bases.

The V call is TRBV9, the J call TRBJ1-5, with 11 bases that match TRBD1. The V gene end was trimmed by 3 bases and the J gene end by 6 bases; junction bases not matched to a gene: 14. Germline-derived CDR1 and CDR2 are SGDLS and YYNGEE. This CDR3 contains 18 residues. The DNA of the CDR3 is TGTGCCAGCAGCGCGTACCCGGGTGGGACAGGGGGAGTTCAGCCCCAGCATTTT. This translates into CASSAYPGGTGGVQPQHF.

The chain combines TRBV28 with TRBJ1-5; D remains unclear. Trimming stripped 1 base from V and 5 bases from J, with 12 bases between. The CDR3 covers 15 residues. Germline CDR1 is MDHEN and CDR2 is SYDVKM. CDR3 amino acids: CASSLYPEGDQPQHF. CDR3 in DNA: TGTGCCAGCAGTTTATATCCGGAGGGCGATCAGCCCCAGCATTTT.

V gene TRBV4-3 combines with J gene TRBJ2-3; TRBD2 is a possible D gene (6 bases). The CDR3 is 15 residues long. With 3 bases removed from V and 3 bases from J, the gap between germline ends came to 13 bases. From germline, CDR1 is LGHNA and CDR2 YSLEER. As DNA, the CDR3 is TGCGCCAGCAGCCAGGGGACTGGAAAAACAGATACGCAGTATTTT. This codes for CASSQGTGKTDTQYF.

This clone was counted a few times. V and J are TRBV5-6 and TRBJ2-1, with D possibly matching TRBD1 (6 bases). There are 15 residues in the CDR3. V was pared by 0 bases and J by 2 bases, with 9 bases between. Germline values: CDR1 SGHDT, CDR2 YYEEEE. CDR3 DNA: TGTGCCAGCAGCTTGGAGGCAGGGGCCTACAATGAGCAGTTCTTC. This gives the protein CASSLEAGAYNEQFF.

The chain joins TRBV19 to TRBJ2-5; a weak D match, TRBD2 (5 bases). CDR1 is LNHDA, CDR2 SQIVND, per germline (reference sequence). The CDR3 length is 13 residues. V dropped 3 bases and J dropped 2 bases, with 7 bases sitting between them. The CDR3 DNA follows: TGTGCCAGTAGTATTGGACTTCAAGAGACCCAGTACTTC. Amino acids: CASSIGLQETQYF.

Comment on this clone: At one end, the junction sequence differs from germline, possibly due to a read error. V usage is TRBV13 and J usage is TRBJ2-7; possibly TRBD2 for D (5 bases). The CDR3 is made up of 13 amino acids. Germline CDR1 PRHDT, CDR2 FYEKMQ (reference sequence). CDR3 sequence: CASSLGSSYEQYF. The CDR3 nucleotides are TGTGCCAGCAGCCTAGGGAGTTCCTACGAGCAGTACTTC. Looking up the rest from reference TRBV13 and TRBJ2-7 gives the full variable domain: AAGVIQSPRHLIKEKRETATLKCYPIPRHDTVYWYQQGPGQDPQFLISFYEKMQSDKGSIPDRFSAQQFSDYHSELNMSSLELGDSALYFCASSLGSSYEQYFGPGTRLTVT.

This clone was observed a single time. The chain joins TRBV11-2 to TRBJ2-3; a weak D match, TRBD2 (7 bases). CDR1 is SGHAT and CDR2 is FQNNGV in the germline V gene. Trimming left V 6 bases short and J 2 bases short, with 21 bases between. The CDR3 has 17 amino acids. This CDR3 is CASRRGKGGGPTDTQYF. CDR3 coding DNA: TGTGCCAGCAGGAGGGGGAAGGGCGGGGGACCCACAGATACGCAGTATTTT.

This chain uses TRBV5-1 with TRBJ2-5; 10 positions match TRBD1. CDR1 SGHRS and CDR2 YFSETQ come from the germline V gene. This CDR3 is built from 17 residues. The V segment lost 4 bases and the J segment 2 bases; nucleotides outside the gene matches: 11. CDR3 protein: CASSHDRGLPSQETQYF. The CDR3 region has the DNA TGCGCCAGCAGCCACGACAGGGGGCTTCCTTCACAAGAGACCCAGTACTTC.

V and J are TRBV24-1 and TRBJ2-1, with TRBD2 matching over 8 bases. The junction had 10 bases not matched to a gene; V was cut back by 9 bases and J by 7 bases. CDR1 KGHDR and CDR2 SFDVKD come from the germline V gene. The CDR3 totals 14 residues. CDR3 amino acids: CATSGTGGLNEQFF. DNA of the CDR3: TGTGCCACCTCAGGAACGGGGGGGTTAAATGAGCAGTTCTTC.

The chain is built from TRBV5-1 and TRBJ2-5; D unresolved. Per germline, CDR1 SGHRS and CDR2 YFSETQ. The CDR3 contains 11 residues. V was shortened by 1 base and J by 5 bases, with 3 bases between the two germline ends. For the CDR3, the DNA is TGCGCCAGCAGCTTGCGGGAGACCCAGTACTTC. Its translation: CASSLRETQYF.

The rearrangement uses TRBV24-1 and TRBJ1-1; 9 bases match TRBD1. Per the germline V gene, CDR1 is KGHDR and CDR2 is SFDVKD. V was pared by 5 bases and J by 8 bases, with 11 bases of the junction left unmatched. The CDR3 extends over 15 amino acids. CDR3 DNA: TGTGCCACCAGTGCCCCGGGACAGGGATTAGCAGAAGCTTTCTTT. This gives the protein CATSAPGQGLAEAFF.

This clone was seen more than once but under ten times. The chain has TRBV19 and TRBJ1-1, with D perhaps matching TRBD1 (6 bases). From germline, CDR1 is LNHDA and CDR2 SQIVND (reference sequence). Trimming removed 6 bases at V and 4 bases at J, with 18 bases between. This CDR3 spans 15 amino acids. The CDR3 reads CASSDLVRGGTEAFF. The CDR3 bases are TGTGCCAGTAGCGACTTAGTCAGAGGGGGCACTGAAGCTTTCTTT. The full variable domain, rest sourced from reference TRBV19 and TRBJ1-1, is DGGITQSPKYLFRKEGQNVTLSCEQNLNHDAMYWYRQDPGQGLRLIYYSQIVNDFQKGDIAEGYSVSREKKESFPLTVTSAQKNPTAFYLCASSDLVRGGTEAFFGQGTRLTVV.

The chain links TRBV25-1 to TRBJ2-3; D is unresolved. CDR1 and CDR2 from the germline V gene are MGHDK and SYGVNS. V gave up 3 bases and J gave up 0 bases, with 16 bases separating them. The CDR3 runs to 17 residues. CDR3 bases: TGTGCCAGCAGTGAGTCGAGTTGGTACAGAAGCACAGATACGCAGTATTTT. Amino acids: CASSESSWYRSTDTQYF. Variable domain in full (rest from reference TRBV25-1 and TRBJ2-3): EADIYQTPRYLVIGTGKKITLECSQTMGHDKMYWYQQDPGMELHLIHYSYGVNSTEKGDLSSESTVSRIRTEHFPLTLESARPSHTSQYLCASSESSWYRSTDTQYFGPGTRLTVL.